What follows describes a single T cell receptor beta chain. What it binds is not known. TCRdb fed the 5' RACE reads into MiXCR, producing one record per CDR3 protein. This sample yields approximately 330,000 distinct CDR3 sequences, of which 4.1% are seen a single time; roughly 25% belongs to the top ten. This entry is derived from a study of T cells after yellow fever vaccination. Points from the study as a whole: The booster saw the reappearance of most primary-vaccination clones (roughly 96% CD4, almost 90% CD8). Some clonotypes, a small share, were shared between CD4 and CD8 compartments.

The CDR3 consists of 13 residues. V shed 4 bases, J shed 7 bases, and the junction held 2 bases outside the gene matches. The germline gives CDR1 LGHNA, CDR2 YSLEER. This chain connects TRBV4-3 to TRBJ2-1; 9 bases fit TRBD2. Sample: PBMCs, taken 5 days after the yellow fever booster vaccination. This TCR derives from a man younger than 35 who received the YFV17D yellow fever vaccine. CDR3 nucleotide sequence: TGCGCCAGCAGCCGGGGACTAGCTAATGAGCAGTTCTTC. Translated, it gives CASSRGLANEQFF.